Below, 13 T cell receptor beta chains from the same sample are listed, as sequenced in a study of T cell responses to AZD1222 COVID-19 vaccine. The assay was immunoSEQ multiplex PCR, and TCRdb's table has in-frame clones only and misses some. The sample contains roughly 70,000 clones, 82% of which appear only once. The sample consisted of peripheral blood, taken on day 0 of AZD1222 vaccination. Every receptor here comes from an adult in good health.

The chain carries TRBV3-1 (or the pseudogene TRBV3-2) and TRBJ2-7; maybe TRBD2 (5 bases). Germline V gene data show CDR1 as LGHDT and CDR2 as YNNKEL (reference sequence). This CDR3 region has 14 residues. V lost 0 bases, J lost 6 bases, and 12 bases lay in between. CDR3 in amino acids: CASSQEPPRGEQYF. CDR3 sequence (DNA): TGTGCCAGCAGCCAAGAACCCCCCCGGGGCGAGCAGTACTTC.

This sequence joins TRBV7-9 and TRBJ1-2; TRBD1 might be the D (5 bases). Trimming stripped 1 base from V and 4 bases from J, with 10 bases between. Germline V gene sequence: CDR1 SEHNR, CDR2 FQNEAQ (reference sequence). The CDR3 is 14 residues long. The chain's CDR3 is CASSLGAGSYGYTF. In nucleotides, the CDR3 is TGTGCCAGCAGCTTAGGGGCAGGGAGCTATGGCTACACCTTC.

This clone occurred a few times. Other DNA sequences from this sample encode an identical CDR3 as well. The V gene is TRBV7-9, the J gene TRBJ1-1, with D hard to call. V was pared by 5 bases and J by 3 bases, with 10 bases between. This CDR3 comprises 13 residues. The germline CDR1 and CDR2 sequences are SEHNR and FQNEAQ (reference sequence). In nucleotides, the CDR3 is TGTGCCAGCAGCCCTATTGGGGACACTGAAGCTTTCTTT. It is translated as CASSPIGDTEAFF.

The chain links TRBV27 to TRBJ2-3; D possibly corresponds to TRBD2 (6 bases). The CDR3 contains 16 residues. V lost 4 bases and J 1 base, leaving 15 bases between the germline ends. Germline V gene lookup returns CDR1 MNHEY and CDR2 SMNVEV (reference sequence). The CDR3 DNA reads TGTGCCAGCAGTTCCCAGGGCGGGGTCGGCACAGATACGCAGTATTTT. It specifies CASSSQGGVGTDTQYF.

The chain joins TRBV27 to TRBJ2-1, with 12 bases lining up with TRBD2. Germline trimming cut 0 bases from V and 7 bases from J; bases unmatched to any gene: 4. Germline V gene sequence: CDR1 MNHEY, CDR2 SMNVEV (reference sequence). The CDR3 runs 16 residues. CDR3 sequence: CASSLSGLAGRNEQFF. CDR3 coding DNA: TGTGCCAGCAGTTTATCCGGACTAGCGGGGAGGAATGAGCAGTTCTTC.

The chain couples TRBV14 to TRBJ1-1; no clear D. There are 13 residues in the CDR3. Trimming left V 1 base short and J 9 bases short, with 12 bases between. The V gene's germline CDR1 is SGHDN and CDR2 FVKESK. The DNA of the CDR3 is TGTGCCAGCAGCCAAGGCGCAGGTTGGCAAGCTTTCTTT. Translated, it gives CASSQGAGWQAFF.

The genes are TRBV7-6 and TRBJ2-1; D gene uncertain. The germline gives CDR1 SGHVS, CDR2 FNYEAQ. The CDR3 extends over 13 amino acids. The germline V and J ends were trimmed by 5 bases and 3 bases, with 8 bases remaining between them. CDR3 in DNA: TGTGCCAGCAGCAAAGACGACTACAATGAGCAGTTCTTC. Its protein product is CASSKDDYNEQFF. Full variable domain (remainder filled in from reference TRBV7-6 and TRBJ2-1): GAGVSQSPRYKVTKRGQDVALRCDPISGHVSLYWYRQALGQGPEFLTYFNYEAQQDKSGLPNDRFSAERPEGSISTLTIQRTEQRDSAMYRCASSKDDYNEQFFGPGTRLTVL.

The chain combines TRBV7-8 with TRBJ1-4; TRBD1 aligns across 8 bases. The CDR3 covers 17 residues. The germline CDR1 and CDR2 sequences are SGHVS and FQNEAQ. V was clipped by 4 bases and J by 0 bases; unmatched bases: 7. The CDR3 loop is CASSSLDRGATNEKLFF. CDR3 nucleotide sequence: TGTGCCAGCAGCTCCCTCGACAGGGGCGCAACTAATGAAAAACTGTTTTTT.

This clone showed up just once. The V and J genes are TRBV5-6 and TRBJ1-4, with 8 bases matching TRBD1. V dropped 3 bases and J dropped 8; count of bases not matched to a gene: 6. Germline V gene lookup returns CDR1 SGHDT and CDR2 YYEEEE. CDR3 length: 14 amino acids. In DNA form, the CDR3 reads TGTGCCAGCAGCTACCAGGGGGCGAGGGAAAAACTGTTTTTT. Protein: CASSYQGAREKLFF.

V usage is TRBV7-3 and J usage is TRBJ2-7; D gene ambiguous. Trimming took off 3 bases at V and 2 bases at J, with 8 bases between the two ends. The CDR3 is made up of 13 amino acids. CDR1 is SGHTA, CDR2 FQGTGA, per germline. The CDR3 region is CASSFHGTYEQYF. The CDR3 nucleotides are TGTGCCAGCAGCTTTCATGGGACCTACGAGCAGTACTTC.

The sample holds a few counts of this clone. The genes are TRBV19 and TRBJ1-3, with 9 bases fitting TRBD1. The junction had 10 bases not matched to a gene; V was cut back by 9 bases and J by 7 bases. The germline gives CDR1 LNHDA, CDR2 SQIVND (reference sequence). The CDR3 is 14 residues long. The chain's CDR3 is CASRRDRVANTIYF. CDR3 nucleotides: TGTGCCAGCCGCCGGGACAGGGTAGCCAACACCATATATTTT.

The V and J genes are TRBV7-8 and TRBJ2-5; 11 positions match TRBD2. The CDR3 has 17 amino acids. Germline values: CDR1 SGHVS, CDR2 FQNEAQ. V lost 3 bases and J lost 1; bases outside the gene matches: 7. The CDR3 spells CASSFRLAGRSQETQYF. The CDR3 DNA follows: TGTGCCAGCAGCTTCAGACTAGCGGGGCGCAGCCAAGAGACCCAGTACTTC.

The V gene is TRBV6-1, the J gene TRBJ2-1; D may correspond to TRBD1 or TRBD2 (5 bases each). CDR3 length: 15 amino acids. The V end lost 1 base, the J end lost 4 bases, and 11 bases lay between the germline ends. Germline values: CDR1 MNHNS, CDR2 SASEGT. The CDR3 nucleotides read TGTGCCAGCAGTGAAGTAGGGACGGATTACAATGAGCAGTTCTTC. It translates to CASSEVGTDYNEQFF.